The T cell receptor beta chain described here comes from a study of blood T cell repertoires in COVID-19. Study-level information: The origin of the acute and convalescent COVID-19 samples was the United States, Italy and Spain. T cells, B-cell-depleted T cells, or PBMCs provided the cDNA or gDNA that served as material.

In the authors' methods: Researchers report that nucleated cell counts were estimated from reference gene primer amplification. Profiled with immunoSEQ multiplex PCR; TCRdb holds only in-frame clones, not every one. Clone size and the V and J calls come from that table; the DNA yielded D and trimming. The profile shows about 25,000 clones, 88% of them singletons. Trimming removed 3 bases from V and 7 bases from J, with 20 bases in between. Per germline, CDR1 SGHNT and CDR2 YYREEE (reference sequence). This CDR3 region has 16 residues. The chain joins TRBV5-4 to TRBJ2-1, with D perhaps matching TRBD2 (6 bases). Sequenced sample: peripheral blood. The clonotype comes from a man aged 70 or older in a cohort sampled during active COVID-19. For the CDR3, the DNA is TGTGCCAGCAGCTCCCTGGACTATACGTCTGGGAATGAGCAGTTCTTC. This encodes CASSSLDYTSGNEQFF.